This T cell receptor beta chain originates from a study of shared clonotypes between healthy human individuals. Germline V gene data show CDR1 as LGHNA and CDR2 as YNFKEQ. The CDR3 is 14 amino acids. The V and J ends lost 1 base and 9 bases respectively, with 13 bases between them. The method was immunoSEQ multiplex PCR; TCRdb's version includes in-frame clones alone and lacks a portion of them. The sample has 1 million to 1.2 million clones; 60% to 80% are singletons. Sequencing was performed on memory CD4+ T cells from PBMCs. Subset here: CD45RA-negative fraction. The sequence was collected from a man between 18 and 35 years old in good health. Some clones in this sample may be carry-over from other donors' samples. This chain joins TRBV4-2 and TRBJ1-5; the D gene is possibly TRBD1 (6 bases). The CDR3 sequence is CASSQVGRGLPQHF. The CDR3 nucleotides are TGTGCCAGCAGCCAAGTAGGAAGGGGGTTGCCCCAGCATTTT.